What follows are 28 T cell receptor beta chains derived from one specimen sequenced in a study of blood T cell repertoires in COVID-19. Method: immunoSEQ multiplex PCR; TCRdb's copy keeps in-frame clones and lacks some. The sample has roughly 200,000 clones, 80% to 90% seen once. Sequencing was carried out using PBMCs or T cells enriched from blood (not recorded which). These receptors were taken from a man in his forties who had recovered from COVID-19.

This chain uses TRBV4-2 with TRBJ1-4; weak D call: TRBD1 (5 bases). The V end lost 0 bases, the J end lost 8 bases, and 16 bases lay between the germline ends. The CDR3 is 16 amino acids. CDR1 is LGHNA, CDR2 YNFKEQ, per germline. The DNA for the CDR3 is TGTGCCAGCAGCCAAGATCTAGGCAGGGAAGGAGAAAAACTGTTTTTT. Translating gives CASSQDLGREGEKLFF.

The chain carries TRBV7-9 and TRBJ2-2, with 9 bases that match TRBD1. Germline CDR1 and CDR2: SEHNR and FQNEAQ (reference sequence). This CDR3 has 18 residues. V was pared by 5 bases and J by 6 bases, with 16 bases of the junction left unmatched. The CDR3 region is CASSRHIGTGKISGELFF. The CDR3 nucleotides are TGTGCCAGCAGCCGCCATATCGGGACAGGGAAAATCTCCGGGGAGCTGTTTTTT.

J is TRBJ1-2 and V is TRBV2; D remains ambiguous. Germline V gene lookup returns CDR1 SNHLY and CDR2 FYNNEI. With 5 bases removed from V and 2 bases from J, the gap between germline ends came to 6 bases. There are 12 residues in the CDR3. CDR3 amino acids: CASSTQNYGYTF. CDR3 coding DNA: TGTGCCAGCAGTACCCAGAACTATGGCTACACCTTC.

The gene calls are TRBV5-4 and TRBJ2-1, with TRBD2 as a possible D gene (7 bases). Trimming took off 5 bases at V and 12 bases at J, with 18 bases between the two ends. CDR3 length: 13 amino acids. Looked up from germline, CDR1 is SGHNT and CDR2 is YYREEE (reference sequence). CDR3 nucleotides: TGTGCCAGCAGAAACTCGGGGGGCCTAGGGCAGTTCTTC. Its protein is CASRNSGGLGQFF.

A few counts support this clone. This chain connects TRBV3-1 (or the pseudogene TRBV3-2) to TRBJ1-5; 9 bases match TRBD1. Germline CDR1 and CDR2: LGHDT and YNNKEL (reference sequence). This CDR3 spans 18 amino acids. V trimming: 2 bases; J trimming: 6 bases; junction bases outside the gene matches: 14. Written as DNA, the CDR3 is TGTGCCAGCAGCCAATCCGGGACAGGGAGAAGCGGAGTTCAGCCCCAGCATTTT. It is translated as CASSQSGTGRSGVQPQHF.

This chain joins TRBV7-6 and TRBJ1-1, with TRBD1 identical over 8 bases. Trimming removed 5 bases from V and 1 base from J; junction bases left unmatched: 6. The CDR3 loop spans 15 amino acids. The germline gives CDR1 SGHVS, CDR2 FNYEAQ. CDR3: CASSPRTGRNTEAFF. DNA of the CDR3: TGTGCCAGCAGCCCCCGGACAGGGAGGAACACTGAAGCTTTCTTT.

The V gene is TRBV7-9, the J gene TRBJ2-7; 13 bases map to TRBD2. Germline loops: CDR1 SEHNR, CDR2 FQNEAQ (reference sequence). The length of the CDR3 is 17 residues. V shed 5 bases and J 4 bases; nucleotides not matched to a gene: 11. The CDR3 region is CASSPGTSGNTEYEQYF. The CDR3 DNA sequence: TGTGCCAGCAGCCCGGGGACTAGCGGGAATACTGAGTACGAGCAGTACTTC.

The chain recombines TRBV5-4 with TRBJ1-1; D is unclear. CDR3 length: 17 residues. Germline loops: CDR1 SGHNT, CDR2 YYREEE (reference sequence). V gave up 5 bases and J gave up 0 bases, with 20 bases separating them. The CDR3 sequence is CASRQRGNPGMNTEAFF. The CDR3 region has the DNA TGTGCCAGCAGACAACGCGGTAATCCCGGAATGAACACTGAAGCTTTCTTT.

This chain links TRBV5-4 with TRBJ1-1; TRBD1 is a possible D gene (6 bases). This CDR3 comprises 16 residues. The germline CDR1 and CDR2 sequences are SGHNT and YYREEE (reference sequence). V was trimmed by 4 bases and J by 2 bases, leaving 18 bases between them. Here the CDR3 reads CASSTLGARSNTEAFF. The CDR3 DNA sequence: TGTGCCAGCAGCACCCTGGGGGCTCGAAGTAACACTGAAGCTTTCTTT.

The chain couples TRBV4-2 to TRBJ2-7; 8 bases are a match to TRBD2. The CDR3 has 15 residues. J gave up 4 bases and V 2 bases, and 7 bases lay outside the gene matches. Germline loops: CDR1 LGHNA, CDR2 YNFKEQ. The CDR3 reads CASSQLGAGDYEQYF. The CDR3 DNA reads TGTGCCAGCAGCCAACTCGGAGCGGGGGATTACGAGCAGTACTTC.

The chain couples TRBV30 to TRBJ1-1, with 8 bases identical to TRBD1. This CDR3 spans 13 amino acids. Per the germline V gene, CDR1 is GTSNPN and CDR2 is SVGIG (reference sequence). V gave up 4 bases and J gave up 10 bases; unmatched junction bases: 11. For the CDR3, the DNA is TGTGCCTGGACCTCGGGACAGGTAGGAGGAGCTTTCTTT. Protein: CAWTSGQVGGAFF.

This clone was recorded a few times. This CDR3 reads CASSIDIGTASNTEAFF. The DNA for the CDR3 is TGTGCCAGTAGTATAGATATCGGAACAGCATCGAACACTGAAGCTTTCTTT. J is TRBJ1-1 and V is TRBV19, with D unresolved. The germline V gene encodes CDR1 LNHDA and CDR2 SQIVND (reference sequence). V lost 0 bases to trimming and J lost 1 base, with 15 bases between them. The CDR3 loop spans 17 amino acids.

J is TRBJ1-2 and V is TRBV10-3; TRBD1 aligns across 10 bases. This CDR3 comprises 14 residues. The V gene end was trimmed by 4 bases and the J gene end by 6 bases; junction bases not matched to a gene: 5. Looked up from germline, CDR1 is ENHRY and CDR2 is SYGVKD. This CDR3 reads CAISVGDRGNGYTF. CDR3 DNA: TGTGCCATCAGTGTAGGGGACAGGGGTAATGGCTACACCTTC.

The chain employs TRBV7-9 and TRBJ1-2, with 7 positions matching TRBD1. This CDR3 is built from 15 residues. V trimming: 4 bases; J trimming: 8 bases; junction bases outside the gene matches: 13. Per the germline V gene, CDR1 is SEHNR and CDR2 is FQNEAQ (reference sequence). The DNA of the CDR3 is TGTGCCAGCAGCTACATAGCGACAGGGAGGAACGGCTACACCTTC. This encodes CASSYIATGRNGYTF.

This clone was counted a single time. The chain uses TRBV10-1 and TRBJ2-1; D is possibly TRBD2 (5 bases). The CDR3 is 14 residues long. Trimming shortened V by 3 bases and J by 9 bases, and 15 bases separated the two germline ends. Germline V gives CDR1 WNHNN, CDR2 SYGVQD (reference sequence). In DNA, the CDR3 is TGCGCCAGCAGTGAATCACCATCTAGCAGTGAGCAGTTCTTC. It encodes CASSESPSSSEQFF.

This chain joins TRBV10-3 and TRBJ2-3; 9 bases are shared with TRBD1. This CDR3 has 14 amino acids. Germline CDR1 ENHRY, CDR2 SYGVKD. The trim removed 8 bases at V and 6 bases at J, leaving 9 bases unmatched. CDR3 protein: CAIAGTGWLDTQYF. The CDR3 DNA sequence: TGTGCCATCGCCGGGACAGGGTGGTTGGATACGCAGTATTTT.

The rearrangement joins TRBV6-5 to TRBJ2-2; TRBD1 is a possible D gene (5 bases). V was trimmed by 7 bases and J by 6 bases, leaving 9 bases between them. The germline gives CDR1 MNHEY, CDR2 SVGAGI. The CDR3 contains 12 residues. CDR3 DNA sequence: TGTGCCAGCAACCTAGGGGCCGGGGAGCTGTTTTTT. It yields the protein CASNLGAGELFF.

This chain links TRBV3-1 (or the pseudogene TRBV3-2) with TRBJ1-6; D gene ambiguous. This CDR3 has 15 residues. Trimming took off 4 bases at V and 5 bases at J, with 12 bases between the two ends. CDR1 and CDR2 (germline): LGHDT, YNNKEL (reference sequence). CDR3 bases: TGTGCCAGCAGCCCGTTGAGGCGGGATAATTCACCCCTCCACTTT. Translation gives CASSPLRRDNSPLHF.

This clone has a handful of counts. This chain links TRBV5-1 with TRBJ1-2; 9 bases are shared with TRBD1. V lost 0 bases and J lost 8; bases outside the gene matches: 14. The CDR3 extends over 17 amino acids. Germline loops: CDR1 SGHRS, CDR2 YFSETQ. The CDR3 spells CASSLDFNPGQGSGYTF. In nucleotides, the CDR3 is TGCGCCAGCAGCTTGGATTTCAATCCGGGACAGGGTAGCGGCTACACCTTC.

V gene TRBV9 combines with J gene TRBJ2-2; weak D call: TRBD1 (6 bases). Germline CDR1 and CDR2: SGDLS and YYNGEE. CDR3 length: 16 amino acids. V was cut by 7 bases and J by 7 bases, with 23 bases left in between. The CDR3 sequence is CASGGPQGRNGGELFF. In DNA form, the CDR3 reads TGTGCCAGCGGGGGCCCTCAGGGCAGGAATGGCGGGGAGCTGTTTTTT.

This clone occurred once. The chain uses TRBV2 and TRBJ2-5, with TRBD1 as a possible D gene (6 bases). This CDR3 is 13 amino acids long. The V end lost 6 bases, the J end lost 5 bases, and 13 bases lay between the germline ends. CDR1 SNHLY and CDR2 FYNNEI come from the germline V gene. In nucleotides, the CDR3 is TGTGCCAGCAGGATGGGACAAGGGGAGACCCAGTACTTC. As protein: CASRMGQGETQYF.

This clone was found a few times. The chain couples TRBV15 to TRBJ1-5; D remains unclear. This CDR3 region has 12 residues. Germline CDR1 reads LNHNV; CDR2 reads YYDKDF (reference sequence). The germline V and J ends were trimmed by 3 bases and 11 bases, with 11 bases remaining between them. CDR3 sequence reads: CATSSEGLTQHF. The CDR3 DNA follows: TGTGCCACCAGCAGTGAGGGCCTCACCCAGCATTTT.

This sequence joins TRBV7-2 and TRBJ1-6, with TRBD1 as a possible D gene (6 bases). The germline gives CDR1 SGHTA, CDR2 FQGNSA. With 3 bases removed from V and 8 bases from J, the gap between germline ends came to 14 bases. The CDR3 sequence is 15 residues long. The CDR3 coding sequence is TGTGCCAGCAGCTTCCGACAGGCTGGGGATTCACCCCTCCACTTT. This sequence encodes CASSFRQAGDSPLHF.

This chain joins TRBV3-1 (or the pseudogene TRBV3-2) and TRBJ2-7; tentative D call: TRBD2 (6 bases). The CDR3 runs 15 residues. Deletions cut 4 bases from V and 2 bases from J, with 15 bases between. The germline V gene encodes CDR1 LGHDT and CDR2 YNNKEL (reference sequence). The CDR3 bases are TGTGCCAGCAGCCCATGGACGGGGGTCACCTACGAGCAGTACTTC. Translated: CASSPWTGVTYEQYF.

The J gene is TRBJ2-1, the V gene TRBV5-1, with 9 bases identical to TRBD2. V lost 3 bases to trimming and J lost 7 bases; unmatched junction nucleotides: 14. The germline V gene encodes CDR1 SGHRS and CDR2 YFSETQ. The CDR3 has 17 amino acids. DNA for the CDR3: TGCGCCAGCAGCTATCAGCGGGAGGAAGCTTCTGGGAATGAGCAGTTCTTC. Residues: CASSYQREEASGNEQFF.

This chain uses TRBV6-5 with TRBJ2-1, with D hard to call. V lost 5 bases and J 8 bases, leaving 16 bases between the germline ends. The CDR3 is made up of 14 amino acids. The germline gives CDR1 MNHEY, CDR2 SVGAGI. CDR3 region: CASSRNSLGDEQFF. CDR3 nucleotide sequence: TGTGCCAGCAGTCGTAACAGTCTCGGCGATGAGCAGTTCTTC.

The chain links TRBV3-1 (or the pseudogene TRBV3-2) to TRBJ1-2; D uncertain. Germline CDR1 and CDR2: LGHDT and YNNKEL (reference sequence). V dropped 7 bases and J dropped 4 bases, with 13 bases sitting between them. The CDR3 consists of 13 residues. This chain's CDR3 is CASMGALGYGYTF. The CDR3 DNA is TGTGCCAGCATGGGCGCCTTGGGCTATGGCTACACCTTC.

This chain uses TRBV11-2 with TRBJ1-1; TRBD1 aligns across 7 bases. Per the germline V gene, CDR1 is SGHAT and CDR2 is FQNNGV. V shed 5 bases and J 4 bases; nucleotides not matched to a gene: 4. The CDR3 length is 13 residues. The CDR3 protein is CASSDGQATEAFF. The DNA for the CDR3 is TGTGCCAGCAGCGATGGACAGGCCACTGAAGCTTTCTTT.